This TCR beta chain stems from a study of post-analysis software for immune sequencing data. Study background: The study covered relapsing-remitting, secondary progressive and progressive-relapsing courses of multiple sclerosis.

Study results and caveats: In multiple sclerosis, normalized Chao1 diversity was significantly below that of controls. Batch-matched samples strongly co-clustered by F measure.

In its sample, this clonotype was seen once. Its antigen remains unidentified. Unique molecular identifiers were built into the TCR beta cDNA libraries. TCRdb reprocessed the PCR reads via MiXCR and lists one record per CDR3 protein. The data show under 650,000 distinct CDR3 sequences, 40% to 50% seen once. The receptor was isolated from a girl between 10 and 17 years old with multiple sclerosis. The sequencing input was blood.

The CDR3 DNA is TGCGCCAGCAGCTTGCACTCGGGTTTGAGCACTGAAGCTTTCTTT. Amino acid sequence: CASSLHSGLSTEAFF. The chain joins TRBV5-1 to TRBJ1-1; no clear D. V lost 1 base and J 4 bases, leaving 14 bases between the germline ends. Germline CDR1 reads SGHRS; CDR2 reads YFSETQ. The CDR3 is 15 residues long.